These 30 T cell receptor beta chains share one sample of origin, sequenced in a study of Graves' ophthalmopathy and Graves' hyperthyroidism. TCR beta CDR3 regions were amplified from RNA transcripts. HTBI primers were employed in first-round RT-PCR, then a second-round multiplex PCR followed. MiXCR, applied by TCRdb to the multiplex PCR reads, yields one record per CDR3 protein. The table lists 220,000 or so distinct CDR3 sequences, approximately 21% of them singletons. Sequencing was carried out using peripheral blood. These receptors were collected from a woman between 45 and 60 years old with Graves' ophthalmopathy.

This clonotype occurred many times. The chain couples TRBV12-3 or TRBV12-4 to TRBJ2-3; tentative D call: TRBD1 (5 bases). Trimming stripped 11 bases from V and 5 bases from J, with 11 bases between. The CDR3 contains 11 residues. The CDR3 DNA reads TGTGCCTCAAGGGGTGTAGATACGCAGTATTTT. Its translation: CASRGVDTQYF.

This clonotype has at least ten counts. The rearrangement uses TRBV6-5 and TRBJ1-2; D ambiguous. Germline assignment: CDR1 MNHEY and CDR2 SVGAGI. The CDR3 spans 13 residues. V was clipped by 2 bases and J by 1 base, with 5 bases between them. Here the CDR3 DNA reads TGTGCCAGCAGTTACACGGGTAACTATGGCTACACCTTC. The encoded protein is CASSYTGNYGYTF.

This clonotype has ten or more counts. V usage is TRBV2 and J usage is TRBJ2-2; 7 bases are shared with TRBD2. Germline V gene lookup returns CDR1 SNHLY and CDR2 FYNNEI. J gave up 0 bases and V 5 bases, and 3 bases lay outside the gene matches. CDR3 length: 15 residues. For the CDR3, the DNA is TGTGCCAGCAGTAGGGAGGGCGCGAACACCGGGGAGCTGTTTTTT. Its translation: CASSREGANTGELFF. The complete variable domain, with remaining parts taken from reference TRBV2 and TRBJ2-2, reads EPEVTQTPSHQVTQMGQEVILRCVPISNHLYFYWYRQILGQKVEFLVSFYNNEISEKSEIFDDQFSVERPDGSNFTLKIRSTKLEDSAMYFCASSREGANTGELFFGEGSRLTVL.

This clonotype was recorded at least ten times. The V and J genes are TRBV7-2 and TRBJ2-2; 11 bases fit TRBD1. CDR1 is SGHTA and CDR2 is FQGNSA in the germline V gene. This CDR3 region has 15 residues. V gave up 6 bases and J gave up 7 bases; unmatched junction bases: 7. The chain's CDR3 is CASSLSGQGVGELFF. Here the CDR3 DNA reads TGTGCCAGCAGTTTGTCGGGACAGGGGGTCGGGGAGCTGTTTTTT.

In its sample, this clonotype was seen a few times. The genes are TRBV3-2 and TRBJ1-1. TRBV3-2 is given as a pseudogene. The CDR3 is 11 residues long. The CDR3 bases are TGTGCCAGCAGCCAAGGGAGGGAAGCTTTCTTT. As protein: CASSQGREAFF.

The chain carries TRBV12-3 or TRBV12-4 and TRBJ2-4; TRBD2 might be the D (7 bases). The CDR3 runs 14 residues. Trimming took 3 bases from V and 6 from J, leaving 12 bases between them. The CDR3 bases are TGTGCCAGCAGTTTGGAGGGGGGGGGAAACATTCAGTACTTC. It codes for CASSLEGGGNIQYF.

This clonotype has a count of ten or more. The chain couples TRBV28 to TRBJ2-7; a possible D gene is TRBD1 (9 bases). V was pared by 11 bases and J by 6 bases, with 20 bases between. The CDR3 totals 13 residues. The germline V gene has CDR1 MDHEN and CDR2 SYDVKM. CDR3 protein: CAAGGQGTGEQYF. The CDR3 coding sequence is TGTGCCGCGGGGGGACAGGGAACGGGCGAGCAGTACTTC.

The table lists this clonotype with many counts. One end of the junction varies from germline; a read error may be responsible. V is TRBV7-8 and J is TRBJ2-7; TRBD2 agrees at 13 bases. Germline CDR1 and CDR2: SGHVS and FQNEAQ. This CDR3 spans 14 amino acids. The CDR3 bases are TGTGCCAGCAGCGAGGGACTAGCGGGACACGAGCAGTGCTTC. It encodes CASSEGLAGHEQCF.

This clonotype came up a few times. The chain carries TRBV28 and TRBJ2-2, with D possibly being TRBD1 or TRBD2 (6 bases each). The CDR3 covers 14 residues. Germline V gene lookup returns CDR1 MDHEN and CDR2 SYDVKM. Between the trimmed V and J ends, which lost 4 bases and 5 bases, there was a span of 11 bases. The CDR3 here is CASSSGGRTGELFF. The CDR3 DNA reads TGTGCCAGCAGTTCTGGGGGGCGGACCGGGGAGCTGTTTTTT.

The rearrangement joins TRBV28 to TRBJ2-4; D ambiguous. Deletions cut 5 bases from V and 3 bases from J, with 11 bases between. The CDR3 is 14 residues long. Looked up from germline, CDR1 is MDHEN and CDR2 is SYDVKM. CDR3 sequence: CASSPARGKNIQYF. The CDR3 DNA reads TGTGCCAGCAGTCCCGCCCGCGGCAAAAACATTCAGTACTTC. Based on the CDR3 plus reference TRBV28 and TRBJ2-4, the full variable domain is DVKVTQSSRYLVKRTGEKVFLECVQDMDHENMFWYRQDPGLGLRLIYFSYDVKMKEKGDIPEGYSVSREKKERFSLILESASTNQTSMYLCASSPARGKNIQYFGAGTRLSVL.

The V call is TRBV24-1, the J call TRBJ2-2; D possibly corresponds to TRBD1 (5 bases). V was trimmed by 4 bases and J by 3 bases, leaving 8 bases between them. Germline CDR1 and CDR2: KGHDR and SFDVKD. This CDR3 has 14 amino acids. The CDR3 DNA is TGTGCCACCAGTGAATCAGGGTACACCGGGGAGCTGTTTTTT. Translation gives CATSESGYTGELFF.

This sequence joins TRBV3-1 and TRBJ2-7, with 8 bases matching TRBD1. The germline V gene encodes CDR1 LGHDT and CDR2 YNNKEL (reference sequence). J was trimmed by 3 bases and V by 7 bases; bases with no gene match: 5. The CDR3 totals 13 residues. The CDR3 sequence is CASTRGPRYEQYF. DNA for the CDR3: TGTGCCAGCACCAGGGGGCCCCGCTACGAGCAGTACTTC.

As regards this clonotype: No conserved phenylalanine or tryptophan ends this CDR3, so it is likely a read error. The DNA is omitted, as the CDR3 cannot be located on it reliably, and the CDR3 follows TCRdb's listing. The chain employs TRBV6-1 and TRBJ1-2; whether TRBD1, the table's D call, matches the DNA was not checked. Counting both end residues, the CDR3 totals 13 amino acids. Germline V gene data show CDR1 as MNHNS and CDR2 as SASEGT. CDR3 loop: CASNAPDRVNLHV.

This clonotype came up many times. V and J are TRBV7-2 and TRBJ2-4; 7 bases are shared with TRBD2. With V trimmed by 8 bases and J by 3 bases, 4 bases remained unmatched. CDR3 length: 13 amino acids. Germline assignment: CDR1 SGHTA and CDR2 FQGNSA. The CDR3 nucleotides are TGTGCCAGCGGGAGGGAAGGCAAAAACATTCAGTACTTC. This translates into CASGREGKNIQYF.

This CDR3 is CASRGQSLGPYEQYF. CDR3 in DNA: TGTGCCAGCAGAGGACAGAGCCTGGGACCCTACGAGCAGTACTTC. V gene TRBV28 combines with J gene TRBJ2-7; D is perhaps TRBD1 (6 bases). V was cut by 6 bases and J by 2 bases, with 17 bases left in between. The CDR3 has 15 residues. Germline V gene data show CDR1 as MDHEN and CDR2 as SYDVKM.

In this sample, this clonotype turned up many times. The chain uses TRBV15 and TRBJ2-5, with TRBD1 identical over 8 bases. The CDR3 totals 15 residues. The germline V gene has CDR1 LNHNV and CDR2 YYDKDF (reference sequence). J gave up 4 bases and V 1 base, and 5 bases lay outside the gene matches. The CDR3 here is CATSRAGQGGETQYF. The CDR3 DNA reads as TGTGCCACCAGCAGAGCTGGACAGGGAGGAGAGACCCAGTACTTC.

This clonotype has at least ten counts. The rearrangement joins TRBV20-1 to TRBJ2-5, with D unclear. Germline lookup yields CDR1 DFQATT and CDR2 SNEGSKA (reference sequence). The CDR3 length is 11 residues. The V end lost 4 bases, the J end lost 3 bases, and 6 bases lay between the germline ends. The CDR3 loop reads CSATPKETQYF. The CDR3 DNA is TGCAGTGCTACCCCGAAAGAGACCCAGTACTTC.

The chain has TRBV5-6 and TRBJ2-5; D ambiguous. Germline CDR1 is SGHDT and CDR2 is YYEEEE. The V gene lost 1 base and the J gene lost 4 bases, with 17 bases spanning the gap. The CDR3 runs 16 residues. The CDR3 DNA reads as TGTGCCAGCAGCTTGCCGTTGTCGGCCGTGGGAGAGACCCAGTACTTC. Protein sequence: CASSLPLSAVGETQYF.

The sample holds many counts of this clonotype. This rearrangement joins TRBV12-3 or TRBV12-4 to TRBJ1-1, with TRBD1 matching over 7 bases. Trimming cost V 5 bases and J 5 bases; bases outside gene matches: 8. The CDR3 totals 14 residues. CDR3 region: CASSRQGMGTEAFF. The CDR3 nucleotides are TGTGCCAGCAGTAGACAGGGTATGGGGACTGAAGCTTTCTTT.

This clonotype was seen many times. The CDR3, as DNA: TGTGCCAGCAGTGAAGTTGAGCTAGGAGAGACCCAGTACTTC. Translation gives CASSEVELGETQYF. This rearrangement joins TRBV6-1 to TRBJ2-5; D call uncertain. The length of the CDR3 is 14 residues. The V and J ends lost 1 base and 4 bases respectively, with 10 bases between them. The germline gives CDR1 MNHNS, CDR2 SASEGT.

This clonotype has at least ten counts. The V and J genes are TRBV11-2 and TRBJ2-7, with D possibly being TRBD1 (6 bases). This CDR3 is 14 amino acids long. V was trimmed by 4 bases and J by 5 bases, leaving 15 bases between them. Germline values: CDR1 SGHAT, CDR2 FQNNGV. The CDR3 region has the DNA TGTGCCAGCAGCTCGCACAGGGTTCGGAACGAGCAGTACTTC. It encodes CASSSHRVRNEQYF.

This clonotype was seen a few times. This chain uses TRBV29-1 with TRBJ2-5; 10 bases are a match to TRBD2. The length of the CDR3 is 13 residues. Germline assignment: CDR1 SQVTM and CDR2 ANQGSEA. V trimming: 6 bases; J trimming: 5 bases; junction bases outside the gene matches: 6. CDR3 nucleotides: TGCAGCGTCATACTAGCGGGACACGAGACCCAGTACTTC. Translated, it gives CSVILAGHETQYF. Full variable domain (rest looked up from reference TRBV29-1 and TRBJ2-5): SAVISQKPSRDICQRGTSLTIQCQVDSQVTMMFWYRQQPGQSLTLIATANQGSEATYESGFVIDKFPISRPNLTFSTLTVSNMSPEDSSIYLCSVILAGHETQYFGPGTRLLVL.

This clonotype was seen repeatedly, ten times or more. The CDR3 region is CSANFPAGSYEQYF. The CDR3, as DNA: TGCAGTGCTAATTTCCCAGCGGGGTCCTACGAGCAGTACTTC. This chain joins TRBV20-1 and TRBJ2-7; 7 nucleotides align to TRBD2. Unmatched junction bases numbered 7, after V lost 4 bases and J lost 1 base. Germline loops: CDR1 DFQATT, CDR2 SNEGSKA (reference sequence). This CDR3 region has 14 residues.

This chain links TRBV9 with TRBJ1-3; TRBD1 aligns across 7 bases. Trimming took 8 bases from V and 8 from J; bases not matched to a gene: 13. The CDR3 covers 14 residues. Germline assignment: CDR1 SGDLS and CDR2 YYNGEE. Here the CDR3 reads CASSETGWQDTIYF. The CDR3 DNA sequence: TGTGCCAGTTCAGAGACAGGGTGGCAGGACACCATATATTTT.

This clonotype was detected only a few times. This sequence joins TRBV3-1 and TRBJ1-1; possibly TRBD1 for D (6 bases). Trimming pared 0 bases from V and 10 bases from J, leaving 15 bases between. Germline CDR1 LGHDT, CDR2 YNNKEL (reference sequence). The CDR3 spans 14 residues. CDR3 bases: TGTGCCAGCAGCCAAGAAAGTAGGGGGGCGGTAGCTTTCTTT. Translated: CASSQESRGAVAFF.

This chain links TRBV24-1 with TRBJ2-3, with 8 bases aligning to TRBD1. J was trimmed by 3 bases and V by 5 bases; bases with no gene match: 0. Germline V gene lookup returns CDR1 KGHDR and CDR2 SFDVKD. The CDR3 is 13 residues long. The CDR3 protein is CATSGTGTDTQYF. CDR3 sequence (DNA): TGTGCCACCAGTGGGACAGGGACAGATACGCAGTATTTT.

This clonotype was seen repeatedly, ten times or more. The gene calls are TRBV24-1 and TRBJ1-2; D unresolved. V lost 3 bases, J lost 8 bases, and 21 bases lay in between. The CDR3 contains 16 residues. Germline V gene data show CDR1 as KGHDR and CDR2 as SFDVKD. The CDR3 DNA reads TGTGCCACCAGTGATCCGGCTAGCGGGGAGGCGGCCGGCTACACCTTC. Its protein is CATSDPASGEAAGYTF.

This clonotype was observed many times. This chain links TRBV6-1 with TRBJ2-2; TRBD1 aligns across 7 bases. Germline lookup yields CDR1 MNHNS and CDR2 SASEGT. V gave up 5 bases and J gave up 7 bases; unmatched junction bases: 1. CDR3 length equals 12 residues. CDR3 DNA: TGTGCCAGCAGTAGACAGGGCGGGGAGCTGTTTTTT. This encodes CASSRQGGELFF.

This rearrangement joins TRBV6-2 or TRBV6-3 to TRBJ2-7, with 13 bases matching TRBD2. Germline CDR1 and CDR2: MNHEY and SVGEGT. CDR3 size: 16 residues. The trim removed 2 bases at V and 3 bases at J, leaving 4 bases unmatched. The DNA for the CDR3 is TGTGCCAGCAGTTACGGGACTAGCGGGGCTAACTACGAGCAGTACTTC. It yields the protein CASSYGTSGANYEQYF.

This clonotype has a count of ten or more. The chain is built from TRBV7-3 and TRBJ1-1; D is unclear. Germline lookup yields CDR1 SGHTA and CDR2 FQGTGA. This CDR3 region has 13 residues. The ends were cut back, 5 bases at V and 1 base at J, with 8 bases in the middle. CDR3 sequence reads: CASSADGNTEAFF. The CDR3 DNA reads TGTGCCAGCAGCGCCGACGGGAACACTGAAGCTTTCTTT.